This TCR beta chain appears in the sequencing data of a study of T cells after yellow fever vaccination. Findings and limits, study-wide: Highly abundant clonotypes carried over from the bulk population could end up in FACS-sorted repertoires as contaminants. A weaker but faster secondary response was observed, peaking on day 5 versus 15. The CD4 and CD8 compartments had a small share of their clonotypes in common. Post-booster repertoires again held most primary-vaccination clones (approximately 96% CD4, roughly 88% CD8).

TCRdb processed the 5' RACE reads anew with MiXCR; each CDR3 protein has one entry. The sample yields roughly 500,000 distinct CDR3 sequences, under 25% seen once. This clonotype was observed a few times. Its antigen remains unknown. CDR3 length: 13 residues. V lost 5 bases, J lost 2 bases, and 6 bases stayed unmatched. The germline V gene encodes CDR1 DFQATT and CDR2 SNEGSKA (reference sequence). This TCR was sampled from a man under 40 who received the YFV17D yellow fever vaccine. The material sequenced was PBMCs, taken 15 days after the yellow fever booster vaccination. The V gene is TRBV20-1, the J gene TRBJ2-7; TRBD2 agrees at 7 bases. The CDR3 here is CSAPTSETYEQYF. DNA of the CDR3: TGCAGTGCTCCAACTAGCGAAACCTACGAGCAGTACTTC.